The next 12 T cell receptor beta chains were all read from a single sample in a study of metastatic and nonmetastatic thyroid tumors. Thyroid surgery was preceded by no treatment in any patient. TCRdb reanalyzed the PCR reads with MiXCR. This table holds tens of thousands of clones, approximately 16% found once. Input material: blood. The receptors shown here come from a male donor with papillary thyroid cancer or a benign thyroid nodule (not recorded which). Some clones in this sample may be carry-over from other donors' samples.

Ten or more counts support this clone. The chain has TRBV5-1 and TRBJ2-3; D may be TRBD1 (5 bases). V was clipped by 5 bases and J by 2 bases, with 9 bases between them. This CDR3 spans 13 amino acids. Per the germline V gene, CDR1 is SGHRS and CDR2 is YFSETQ. The CDR3 loop reads CASSFRATDTQYF. The DNA for the CDR3 is TGCGCCAGCAGTTTCAGGGCCACAGATACGCAGTATTTT.

There are many counts of this clone. The V call is TRBV18, the J call TRBJ1-3, with a tentative D call TRBD1 (5 bases). V lost 3 bases and J lost 1, with 10 bases in between. Germline V lookup: CDR1 KGHSH, CDR2 LQKENI. This CDR3 is 15 amino acids long. The CDR3 nucleotides read TGTGCCAGCTCACCTTTGACAGTTTCTGGAAACACCATATATTTT. Residues: CASSPLTVSGNTIYF.

This clone was observed a handful of times. One base away lies a much larger clone, so this may be a sequencing read error. This chain connects TRBV7-9 to TRBJ2-5; 7 bases are a match to TRBD2. This CDR3 comprises 14 residues. V shed 9 bases and J 4 bases; nucleotides not matched to a gene: 11. Looked up from germline, CDR1 is SEHNR and CDR2 is FQNEAQ (reference sequence). CDR3 sequence (DNA): TGTGCCAGTATTAAAACTAGCGACCCAGAGACCCAGTACTTC. This codes for CASIKTSDPETQYF.

The chain links TRBV14 to TRBJ2-3; D is unresolved. The germline V gene has CDR1 SGHDN and CDR2 FVKESK. The germline V and J ends were trimmed by 0 bases and 13 bases, with 20 bases remaining between them. This CDR3 has 15 amino acids. CDR3 amino acids: CASSQDRRTTGSEYF. The CDR3 DNA is TGTGCCAGCAGCCAAGATAGGCGTACAACCGGGTCGGAGTATTTT.

The V call is TRBV20-1, the J call TRBJ1-6; 8 nucleotides agree with TRBD1. The CDR3 is 16 amino acids. V gave up 0 bases and J gave up 10 bases; unmatched junction bases: 11. Germline V gives CDR1 DFQATT, CDR2 SNEGSKA (reference sequence). CDR3 sequence: CSARDHRAPGGSPLHF. The CDR3 coding sequence is TGCAGTGCTAGAGATCACCGGGCCCCAGGGGGCTCACCCCTCCACTTT.

This clone was detected many times. The V gene is TRBV7-2, the J gene TRBJ1-1, with 9 bases identical to TRBD1. The germline CDR1 and CDR2 sequences are SGHTA and FQGNSA. The CDR3 runs to 15 residues. Unmatched junction bases numbered 9, after V lost 5 bases and J lost 5 bases. CDR3 in amino acids: CASSPGTGTMTEAFF. In nucleotides, the CDR3 is TGTGCCAGCAGCCCCGGGACAGGGACGATGACTGAAGCTTTCTTT.

The sample holds many counts of this clone. The chain has TRBV5-1 and TRBJ2-7; no clear D gene. V shed 0 bases and J shed 0 bases, with 16 bases lying between them. Germline CDR1 reads SGHRS; CDR2 reads YFSETQ. The CDR3 is made up of 17 amino acids. The CDR3 sequence is CASSLGPTSSISYEQYF. CDR3 DNA: TGCGCCAGCAGCTTGGGTCCCACCAGCAGTATCTCCTACGAGCAGTACTTC.

This clone was seen only a few times. The chain links TRBV28 to TRBJ2-7; TRBD1 agrees at 10 bases. The germline CDR1 and CDR2 sequences are MDHEN and SYDVKM. The CDR3 spans 15 residues. Germline trimming cut 8 bases from V and 4 bases from J; bases unmatched to any gene: 11. For the CDR3, the DNA is TGTGCCAGCCAGCGACCGGGACAGGGGTTATACGAGCAGTACTTC. It yields the protein CASQRPGQGLYEQYF. Using reference TRBV28 and TRBJ2-7 for the parts outside the CDR3, the full variable domain is DVKVTQSSRYLVKRTGEKVFLECVQDMDHENMFWYRQDPGLGLRLIYFSYDVKMKEKGDIPEGYSVSREKKERFSLILESASTNQTSMYLCASQRPGQGLYEQYFGPGTRLTVT.

This clone was counted only a few times. This chain links TRBV10-3 with TRBJ2-3, with no clear D. This CDR3 is 13 amino acids long. The V end was cut by 8 bases, the J end by 0 bases, with 9 bases between. CDR1 and CDR2 (germline): ENHRY, SYGVKD. The CDR3 nucleotides are TGTGCCATCGGGTCAAGCAGCACAGATACGCAGTATTTT. This encodes CAIGSSSTDTQYF.

Relative to its sample, this clone is medium-sized. This chain links TRBV18 with TRBJ2-7, with a possible D match to TRBD1 (6 bases). The length of the CDR3 is 12 residues. The V end lost 4 bases, the J end lost 6 bases, and 10 bases lay between the germline ends. Germline V gene data show CDR1 as KGHSH and CDR2 as LQKENI. In nucleotides, the CDR3 is TGTGCCAGCTCACGAGACAGGCGCGAGCAGTACTTC. As protein: CASSRDRREQYF.

This clone showed up many times. J is TRBJ1-4 and V is TRBV20-1, with TRBD1 identical over 7 bases. V trimming: 2 bases; J trimming: 6 bases; junction bases outside the gene matches: 6. Germline V lookup: CDR1 DFQATT, CDR2 SNEGSKA (reference sequence). This CDR3 spans 14 amino acids. CDR3 in amino acids: CSARQQGFDEKLFF. The CDR3 nucleotides are TGCAGTGCTAGACAACAGGGGTTCGATGAAAAACTGTTTTTT.

This clone was seen a handful of times. The chain joins TRBV28 to TRBJ1-2; the D is unclear. This CDR3 has 13 residues. Germline assignment: CDR1 MDHEN and CDR2 SYDVKM. V was pared by 3 bases and J by 9 bases, with 14 bases between. DNA for the CDR3: TGTGCCAGCAGTTTTGGTACATTGGTGTGCTACACCTTC. It codes for CASSFGTLVCYTF.